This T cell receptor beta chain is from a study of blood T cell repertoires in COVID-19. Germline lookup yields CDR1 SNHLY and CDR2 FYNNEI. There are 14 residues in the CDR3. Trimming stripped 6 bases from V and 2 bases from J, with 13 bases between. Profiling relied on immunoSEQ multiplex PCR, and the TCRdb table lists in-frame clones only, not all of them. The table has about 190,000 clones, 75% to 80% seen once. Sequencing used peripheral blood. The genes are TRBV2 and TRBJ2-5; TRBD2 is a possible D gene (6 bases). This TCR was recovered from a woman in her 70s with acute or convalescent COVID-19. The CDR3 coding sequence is TGTGCCAGCAGCGAGGGGACTTTTCAAGAGACCCAGTACTTC. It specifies CASSEGTFQETQYF.